The next 14 T cell receptor beta chains were all read from a single sample in a study of graft-versus-host responses after intestinal transplantation. Which antigens these TCRs recognize remains unknown. Only in-frame clones appear in the TCRdb table, and some are missing; sequencing was by immunoSEQ multiplex PCR. The sample yields approximately 49,000 clones, 89% seen once. The sample here was unstimulated CD4+ T cells sorted from spleen or lymph node cells, taken before transplant. The receptors originated from a human donor who was the organ donor for an intestinal transplant.

The chain couples TRBV9 to TRBJ2-2, with 9 bases that match TRBD2. The CDR3 spans 16 residues. From germline, CDR1 is SGDLS and CDR2 YYNGEE. V lost 4 bases, J lost 6 bases, and 10 bases stayed unmatched. CDR3 loop: CASSFSSGAQAGELFF. As DNA, the CDR3 is TGTGCCAGCAGCTTTTCTAGCGGGGCGCAGGCCGGGGAGCTGTTTTTT.

This rearrangement joins TRBV12-2 to TRBJ1-2; TRBD1, as called in the table, went unchecked against the DNA. TRBV12-2 is a known pseudogene. The CDR3 sequence is 14 residues long. CDR3 nucleotides: TGTGCAAGTCGCCACCGGGACAGGGGCAATGGCTACACCTTC. Its translation: CASRHRDRGNGYTF.

The chain is built from TRBV5-1 and TRBJ2-1; the match to TRBD2 covers 8 bases. Germline values: CDR1 SGHRS, CDR2 YFSETQ. CDR3 length: 15 amino acids. The V gene end was trimmed by 3 bases and the J gene end by 5 bases; junction bases not matched to a gene: 7. In nucleotides, the CDR3 is TGCGCCAGCAGCTCCGGGACTAGGGAAAACAATGAGCAGTTCTTC. Encoded protein: CASSSGTRENNEQFF.

DNA of the CDR3: TGTGCCAGCAGCGTAGGGGGGACAGGTCAAGAGACCCAGTACTTC. Amino acids: CASSVGGTGQETQYF. The chain has TRBV9 and TRBJ2-5; 8 bases align to TRBD1. V dropped 0 bases and J dropped 2; count of bases not matched to a gene: 3. CDR1 and CDR2 (germline): SGDLS, YYNGEE. The CDR3 is 15 residues long.

This clone occurred once. The gene calls are TRBV28 and TRBJ1-2; 8 bases align to TRBD1. Germline CDR1 MDHEN, CDR2 SYDVKM. The CDR3 is made up of 14 amino acids. Losses at the gene ends were 8 bases for V and 9 bases for J; bases not matched to a gene: 14. CDR3 residues: CASGDRGKGARYTF. Written as DNA, the CDR3 is TGTGCCAGCGGTGACAGGGGCAAGGGGGCACGCTACACCTTC.

The rearrangement joins TRBV29-1 to TRBJ1-2; tentatively, D is TRBD1 (5 bases). Trimming took off 6 bases at V and 4 bases at J, with 12 bases between the two ends. The CDR3 contains 12 residues. Germline V gives CDR1 SQVTM, CDR2 ANQGSEA. The CDR3 nucleotides are TGCAGCGTCACTGACAGTATCTATGGCTACACCTTC. It specifies CSVTDSIYGYTF.

This clone appeared once. The CDR3 here is CASSMVGGRTYNEQFF. The CDR3 nucleotides read TGTGCCAGTAGTATGGTTGGCGGGAGAACATACAATGAGCAGTTCTTC. The genes are TRBV19 and TRBJ2-1, with 7 bases that match TRBD2. V dropped 3 bases and J dropped 4; count of bases not matched to a gene: 9. The V gene's germline CDR1 is LNHDA and CDR2 SQIVND (reference sequence). This CDR3 has 16 amino acids.

The gene calls are TRBV9 and TRBJ1-2, with D perhaps matching TRBD1 (6 bases). CDR1 SGDLS and CDR2 YYNGEE come from the germline V gene. The V end was cut by 0 bases, the J end by 4 bases, with 7 bases between. This CDR3 has 13 residues. The CDR3 protein is CASSVEGGYGYTF. The DNA for the CDR3 is TGTGCCAGCAGCGTAGAAGGGGGCTATGGCTACACCTTC.

The chain links TRBV13 to TRBJ2-5; D might be TRBD1 (6 bases). Trimming left V 5 bases short and J 7 bases short, with 14 bases between. Germline V gene lookup returns CDR1 PRHDT and CDR2 FYEKMQ (reference sequence). This CDR3 is 13 amino acids long. In DNA form, the CDR3 reads TGTGCCAGCAGCCTCAGACAGGCGGGGACCCAGTACTTC. This codes for CASSLRQAGTQYF.

The sample holds a few counts of this clone. The chain uses TRBV28 and TRBJ2-7; possible D gene TRBD1, 5 bases. Deletions cut 8 bases from V and 11 bases from J, with 16 bases between. The length of the CDR3 is 11 residues. The germline V gene has CDR1 MDHEN and CDR2 SYDVKM. The CDR3 nucleotides are TGTGCCAGCTCCAGGTCGGACACCAAGTACTTC. This gives the protein CASSRSDTKYF.

The chain combines TRBV27 with TRBJ1-5; 7 nucleotides align to TRBD1. This CDR3 is built from 15 residues. V shed 4 bases and J 4 bases; nucleotides not matched to a gene: 7. Germline CDR1 MNHEY, CDR2 SMNVEV (reference sequence). The CDR3 protein is CASSWRQGRNQPQHF. The CDR3 DNA sequence: TGTGCCAGCAGTTGGCGACAGGGAAGAAATCAGCCCCAGCATTTT.

The gene calls are TRBV7-2 and TRBJ1-1; perhaps TRBD1 as D (5 bases). V lost 4 bases to trimming and J lost 1 base, with 10 bases between them. This CDR3 has 14 residues. Germline V CDR1 and CDR2: SGHTA, FQGNSA. CDR3 sequence reads: CASSSGGGNTEAFF. Written as DNA, the CDR3 is TGTGCCAGCAGCTCCGGGGGAGGGAACACTGAAGCTTTCTTT.

This chain joins TRBV19 and TRBJ2-1, with TRBD2 as a possible D gene (5 bases). V lost 1 base, J lost 4 bases, and 23 bases lay in between. CDR3 length: 19 amino acids. CDR1 and CDR2 from the germline V gene are LNHDA and SQIVND (reference sequence). CDR3 sequence (DNA): TGTGCCAGTAGTATAGGTCTGCAGGACTTCGCCTTCCCTTACAATGAGCAGTTCTTC. This encodes CASSIGLQDFAFPYNEQFF.

This chain joins TRBV27 and TRBJ2-3; TRBD1 matches 8 bases. Trimming at V came to 6 bases and at J to 1 base, leaving 6 bases not matched to a gene. CDR1 MNHEY and CDR2 SMNVEV come from the germline V gene (reference sequence). The CDR3 covers 15 residues. This chain's CDR3 is CASSRGTGRTDTQYF. CDR3 nucleotide sequence: TGTGCCAGCAGCCGTGGGACAGGCCGCACAGATACGCAGTATTTT.